Listed below are T cell receptor beta chains from one sample, sequenced in a study of T cells in Graves' hyperthyroidism and ophthalmopathy. TCRdb recomputed calls from the multiplex PCR reads with MiXCR, one row per CDR3 protein. Here the sample spans hundreds of thousands of distinct CDR3 sequences, approximately 14% being singletons. The specimen sequenced was blood. The receptors shown here come from a middle-aged woman with Graves' ophthalmopathy. Each CDR3 is given with its conserved first and last residue.

V: TRBV28; J: TRBJ2-7; CDR3: CAGAGTPNYEQYF
V: TRBV4-1; J: TRBJ2-7; CDR3: CASSQAATWTSGNEQYF
V: TRBV2; J: TRBJ1-2; CDR3: CASSEWGTGTYGYTF
V: TRBV20-1; J: TRBJ1-1; CDR3: CSAPNPGHGGGVTFF
V: TRBV7-8; J: TRBJ1-1; CDR3: CASSLNQEAFF
V: TRBV15; J: TRBJ1-5; CDR3: CATSKDSSNQPQHF
V: TRBV11-2; J: TRBJ1-1; CDR3: CASSLVEISEAFF
V: TRBV6-5; J: TRBJ2-7; CDR3: CASQGQNSYEQYF
V: TRBV28; J: TRBJ2-4; CDR3: CASSKGTGLPTQYF
V: TRBV6-1; J: TRBJ2-7; CDR3: CASSVGNYEQYF
V: TRBV29-1; J: TRBJ2-7; CDR3: CSVEDGSGSYEQYF
V: TRBV18; J: TRBJ1-6; CDR3: CASSPRSGTGEALHF
V: TRBV2; J: TRBJ2-7; CDR3: CASSDGAGGYEQYF
V: TRBV28; J: TRBJ1-2; CDR3: CASSRPKIPPGGYTF
V: TRBV6-1; J: TRBJ2-7; CDR3: CASRAPGQHEQYF